This TCR beta chain was captured in a study of blood T cell repertoires in COVID-19. Germline values: CDR1 MNHEY, CDR2 SVGAGI. V was trimmed by 9 bases and J by 7 bases, leaving 19 bases between them. The CDR3 runs to 15 residues. Clones were sequenced by immunoSEQ multiplex PCR, and TCRdb holds only the in-frame ones, with some missing. The table records about 80,000 clones, approximately 78% of them present only once. The clonotype originates from a man between 60 and 75 years old with COVID-19, enrolled during active disease. The V gene is TRBV6-5, the J gene TRBJ1-6, with D hard to call. Sequencing input: peripheral blood. As DNA, the CDR3 is TGTGCCAGTGCACACTATGAGGCGAGGAATTCACCCCTCCACTTT. Its translation: CASAHYEARNSPLHF.